This T cell receptor (beta chain) was sequenced in a study of blood T cell repertoires in COVID-19. In its sample, this clone was seen a few times. The protocol was immunoSEQ multiplex PCR, while the TCRdb copy is restricted to in-frame clones and leaves out a portion. The sample includes 110,000 to 150,000 clones, 78% seen only once; the top ten take just over 6%. CDR3 length: 17 residues. V dropped 0 bases and J dropped 0; count of bases not matched to a gene: 5. The sequence was collected from a woman aged 50 to 65 who had recovered from COVID-19. The sample was PBMCs or T cells enriched from blood (not recorded which). The chain combines TRBV23-1 with TRBJ1-1, with 9 bases that match TRBD1. TRBV23-1 is identified as an open reading frame with a role that is uncertain. Written as DNA, the CDR3 is TGCGCCAGCAGTCAATCGGGGACAGGGTTTATGAACACTGAAGCTTTCTTT. As protein: CASSQSGTGFMNTEAFF.